One sample yielded the 6 T cell receptor beta chains listed below, sequenced in a study of spatial heterogeneity in lung cancer (dated by TCRdb to between 2018 and 2021). The label giving this sample's time point can be read as: sample taken at primary tumor resection. Without any cell sorting, TCR sequencing was performed on whole RNA extracted either from tumor and nontumor lung tissue or from cryopreserved PBMC samples. The receptor library was made with 5' RACE. Sequencing was carried out with a NextSeq 500. TCRdb applied fastp at Q25 and MiXCR to the public reads, then kept only in-frame beta chains. CDR3 protein sequences are deduplicated, and each keeps its most common genes and DNA. In this sample the table shows approximately 9,400 distinct CDR3 sequences, roughly 4.5% of which occur a single time. The ten largest clones add up to about 27% of the sample. The source material was PBMCs, sampled at surgery. These receptors came from a male donor with early-stage non-small cell lung cancer.

In this sample, this clonotype turned up many times. The size of this beta chain means little, since it is a stray read in a library made for alpha chains. The chain is built from TRBV20-1 and TRBJ1-1, with no clear D. V was pared by 6 bases and J by 5 bases, with 19 bases between. Germline CDR1 reads DFQATT; CDR2 reads SNEGSKA (reference sequence). CDR3 length: 14 residues. In DNA form, the CDR3 reads TGCAGTGCCCCCAAAGAAGACGGAGGGACTGAAGCTTTCTTT. Amino acids: CSAPKEDGGTEAFF.

This clonotype was seen many times. A library made for alpha chains picked up this beta chain off target, so its size means little. The chain employs TRBV27 and TRBJ2-3, with a tentative D call TRBD2 (7 bases). CDR3 length equals 14 residues. In germline, CDR1 is MNHEY, CDR2 SMNVEV (reference sequence). Between the trimmed V and J ends, which lost 5 bases and 8 bases, there was a span of 17 bases. CDR3 in DNA: TGTGCCAGCAGTCGGGGGGCCGAATTCGGTACGCAGTATTTT. The encoded protein is CASSRGAEFGTQYF.

This clonotype counts as medium-sized (0.01 to 0.1%). This beta chain is off target for a library built for alpha chains, so its abundance means little. V and J are TRBV11-2 and TRBJ2-2; unclear D gene. The length of the CDR3 is 12 residues. Germline-derived CDR1 and CDR2 are SGHAT and FQNNGV. V was pared by 1 base and J by 5 bases, with 2 bases between. The CDR3 loop is CASSLGTGELFF. CDR3 nucleotide sequence: TGTGCCAGCAGCTTAGGGACCGGGGAGCTGTTTTTT.

This clonotype is medium-sized by share. Because this beta chain is a stray read in a library intended to capture alpha chains, its abundance should not be given much weight. This rearrangement joins TRBV4-3 to TRBJ2-3; TRBD2 matches at 10 bases. Looked up from germline, CDR1 is LGHNA and CDR2 is YSLEER. V dropped 0 bases and J dropped 5; count of bases not matched to a gene: 5. The CDR3 loop spans 16 amino acids. The DNA of the CDR3 is TGCGCCAGCAGCCAAGATCCTAGCGGGGGCGTAGATACGCAGTATTTT. Amino acids: CASSQDPSGGVDTQYF.

This clonotype was found a few times. This beta chain is an off-target read within a library intended for alpha chains, so its frequency means little. The J gene is TRBJ2-5, the V gene TRBV27; D is unclear. Germline CDR1 MNHEY, CDR2 SMNVEV (reference sequence). The CDR3 totals 14 residues. V lost 1 base, J lost 4 bases, and 10 bases lay in between. The DNA for the CDR3 is TGTGCCAGCAGTTTATTTGGGATTCGAGAGACCCAGTACTTC. Translating it yields CASSLFGIRETQYF.

Details on this clonotype: Within a library made for alpha chains, this beta chain is off target, and its count is uninformative. The V and J genes are TRBV5-4 and TRBJ2-3, with 8 positions matching TRBD2. V trimming: 0 bases; J trimming: 5 bases; junction bases outside the gene matches: 8. CDR1 SGHNT and CDR2 YYREEE come from the germline V gene (reference sequence). The CDR3 is made up of 16 amino acids. CDR3 loop: CASSLGFVTSGDTQYF. The DNA for the CDR3 is TGTGCCAGCAGCTTGGGATTCGTTACTAGCGGAGATACGCAGTATTTT. Based on the CDR3 plus reference TRBV5-4 and TRBJ2-3, the full variable domain is ETGVTQSPTHLIKTRGQQVTLRCSSQSGHNTVSWYQQALGQGPQFIFQYYREEENGRGNFPPRFSGLQFPNYSSELNVNALELDDSALYLCASSLGFVTSGDTQYFGPGTRLTVL.